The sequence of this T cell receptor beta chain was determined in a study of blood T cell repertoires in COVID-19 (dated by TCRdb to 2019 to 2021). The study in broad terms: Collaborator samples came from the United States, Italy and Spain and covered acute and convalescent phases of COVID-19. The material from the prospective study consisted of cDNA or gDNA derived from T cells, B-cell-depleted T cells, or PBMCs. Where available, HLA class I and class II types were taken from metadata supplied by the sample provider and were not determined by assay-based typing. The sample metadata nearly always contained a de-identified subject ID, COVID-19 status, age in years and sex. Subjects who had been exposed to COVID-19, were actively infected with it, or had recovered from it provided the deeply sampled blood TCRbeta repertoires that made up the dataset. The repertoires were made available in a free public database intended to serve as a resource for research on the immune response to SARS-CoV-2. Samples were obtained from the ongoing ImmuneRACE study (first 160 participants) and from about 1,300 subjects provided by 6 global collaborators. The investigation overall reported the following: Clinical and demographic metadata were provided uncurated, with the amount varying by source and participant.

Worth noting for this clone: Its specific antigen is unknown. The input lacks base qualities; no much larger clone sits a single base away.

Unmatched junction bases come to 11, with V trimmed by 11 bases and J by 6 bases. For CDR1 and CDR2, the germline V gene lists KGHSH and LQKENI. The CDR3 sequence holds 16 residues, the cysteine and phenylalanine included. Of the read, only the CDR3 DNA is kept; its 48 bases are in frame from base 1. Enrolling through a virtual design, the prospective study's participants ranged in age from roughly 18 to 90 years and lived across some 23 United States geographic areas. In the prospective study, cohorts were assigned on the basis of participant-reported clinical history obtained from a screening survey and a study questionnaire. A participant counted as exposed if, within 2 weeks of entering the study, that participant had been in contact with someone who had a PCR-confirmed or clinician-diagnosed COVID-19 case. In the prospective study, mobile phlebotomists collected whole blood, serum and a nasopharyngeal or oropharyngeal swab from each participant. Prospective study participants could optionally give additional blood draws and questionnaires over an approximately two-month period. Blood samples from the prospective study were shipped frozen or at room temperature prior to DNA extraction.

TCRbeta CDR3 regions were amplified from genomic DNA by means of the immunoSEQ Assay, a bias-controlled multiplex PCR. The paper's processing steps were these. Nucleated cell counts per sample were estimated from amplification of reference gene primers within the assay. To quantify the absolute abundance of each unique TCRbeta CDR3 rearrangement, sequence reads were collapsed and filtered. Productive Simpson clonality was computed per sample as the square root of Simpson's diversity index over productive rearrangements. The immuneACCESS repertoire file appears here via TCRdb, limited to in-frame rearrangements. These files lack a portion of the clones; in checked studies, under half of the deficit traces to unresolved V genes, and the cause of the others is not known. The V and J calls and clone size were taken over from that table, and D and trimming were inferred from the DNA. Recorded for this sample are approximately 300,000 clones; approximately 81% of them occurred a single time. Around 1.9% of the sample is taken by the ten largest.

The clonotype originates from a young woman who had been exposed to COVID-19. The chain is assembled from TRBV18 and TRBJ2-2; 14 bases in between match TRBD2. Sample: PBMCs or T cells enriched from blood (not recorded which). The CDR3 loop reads CASLPGLAGAAGELFF. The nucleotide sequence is TGTGCCTCATTACCGGGACTAGCGGGAGCGGCCGGGGAGCTGTTTTTT.